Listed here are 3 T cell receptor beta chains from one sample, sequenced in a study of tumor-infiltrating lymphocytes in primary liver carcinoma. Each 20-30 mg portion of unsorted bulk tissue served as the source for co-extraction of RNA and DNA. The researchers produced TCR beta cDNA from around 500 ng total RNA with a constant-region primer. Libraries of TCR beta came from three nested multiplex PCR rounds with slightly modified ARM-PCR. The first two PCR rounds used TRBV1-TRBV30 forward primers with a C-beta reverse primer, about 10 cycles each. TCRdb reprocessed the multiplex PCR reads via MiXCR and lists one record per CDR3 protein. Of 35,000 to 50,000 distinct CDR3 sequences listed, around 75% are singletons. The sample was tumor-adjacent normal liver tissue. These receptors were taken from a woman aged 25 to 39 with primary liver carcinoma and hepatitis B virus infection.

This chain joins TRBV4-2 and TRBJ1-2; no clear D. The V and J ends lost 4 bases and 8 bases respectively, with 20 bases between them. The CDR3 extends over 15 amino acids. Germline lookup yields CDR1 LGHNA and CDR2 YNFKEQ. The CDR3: CASSRDHTLLFGYTF. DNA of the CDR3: TGTGCCAGCAGCCGAGATCACACACTACTTTTCGGCTACACCTTC.

CDR3 sequence reads: CASSDPAGGEGHGQFF. CDR3 in DNA: TGTGCCAGCAGTGACCCAGCGGGGGGGGAGGGACATGGGCAGTTCTTC. The chain carries TRBV6-1 and TRBJ2-1, with 10 nucleotides matching TRBD2. Looked up from germline, CDR1 is MNHNS and CDR2 is SASEGT. The J segment lost 12 bases and the V segment lost 3 bases, leaving 14 bases of the junction unmatched. The CDR3 runs to 16 residues.

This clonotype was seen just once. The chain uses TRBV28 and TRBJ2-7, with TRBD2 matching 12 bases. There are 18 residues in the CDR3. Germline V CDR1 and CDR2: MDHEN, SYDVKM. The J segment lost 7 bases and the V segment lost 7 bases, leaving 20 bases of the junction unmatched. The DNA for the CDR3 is TGTGCCAGCATAATGTGGGTCAGAAGACTAGCGGGAGTCCGAGAGCAGTACTTC. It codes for CASIMWVRRLAGVREQYF.